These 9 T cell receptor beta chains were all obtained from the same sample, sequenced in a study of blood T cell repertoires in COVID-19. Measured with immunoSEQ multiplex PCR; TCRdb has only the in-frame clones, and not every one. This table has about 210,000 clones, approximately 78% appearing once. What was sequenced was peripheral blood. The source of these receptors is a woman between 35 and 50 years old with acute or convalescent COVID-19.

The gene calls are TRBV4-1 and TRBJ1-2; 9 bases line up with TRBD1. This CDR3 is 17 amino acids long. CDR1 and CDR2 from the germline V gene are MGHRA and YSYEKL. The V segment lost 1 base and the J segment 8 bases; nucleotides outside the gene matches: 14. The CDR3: CASSQATGTGKEGGYTF. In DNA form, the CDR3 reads TGCGCCAGCAGCCAAGCAACTGGGACAGGGAAGGAAGGCGGCTACACCTTC.

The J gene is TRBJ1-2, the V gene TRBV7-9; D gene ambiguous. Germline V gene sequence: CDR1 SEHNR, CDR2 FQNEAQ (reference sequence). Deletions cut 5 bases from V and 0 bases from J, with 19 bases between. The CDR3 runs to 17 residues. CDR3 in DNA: TGTGCCAGCAGCCCCATAGGACGGACTCTGTCTAACTATGGCTACACCTTC. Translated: CASSPIGRTLSNYGYTF.

The CDR3 protein is CASSIVGRYNEQFF. The CDR3 DNA is TGTGCCAGTAGTATAGTAGGGAGATACAATGAGCAGTTCTTC. J is TRBJ2-1 and V is TRBV19; TRBD2 might be the D (5 bases). From germline, CDR1 is LNHDA and CDR2 SQIVND (reference sequence). Trimming shortened V by 1 base and J by 4 bases, and 8 bases separated the two germline ends. The CDR3 is made up of 14 amino acids.

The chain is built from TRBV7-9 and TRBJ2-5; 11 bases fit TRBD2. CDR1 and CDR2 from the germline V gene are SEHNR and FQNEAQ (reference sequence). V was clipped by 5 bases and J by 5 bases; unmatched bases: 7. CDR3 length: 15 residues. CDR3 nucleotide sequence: TGTGCCAGCAGCCTCGTAGCGGGAGGGATGGAGACCCAGTACTTC. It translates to CASSLVAGGMETQYF.

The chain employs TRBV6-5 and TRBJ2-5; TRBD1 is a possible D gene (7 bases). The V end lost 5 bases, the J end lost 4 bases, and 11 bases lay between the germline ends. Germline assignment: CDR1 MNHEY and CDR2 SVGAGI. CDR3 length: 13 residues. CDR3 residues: CASSIQGGETQYF. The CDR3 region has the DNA TGTGCCAGCAGTATCCAGGGGGGAGAGACCCAGTACTTC.

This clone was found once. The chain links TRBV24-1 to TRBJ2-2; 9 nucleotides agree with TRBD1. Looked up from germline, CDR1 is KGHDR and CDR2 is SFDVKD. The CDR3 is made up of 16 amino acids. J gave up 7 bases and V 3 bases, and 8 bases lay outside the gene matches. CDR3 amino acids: CATSDRDRALGGELFF. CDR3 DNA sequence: TGTGCCACCAGTGATCGGGACAGGGCATTGGGCGGGGAGCTGTTTTTT.

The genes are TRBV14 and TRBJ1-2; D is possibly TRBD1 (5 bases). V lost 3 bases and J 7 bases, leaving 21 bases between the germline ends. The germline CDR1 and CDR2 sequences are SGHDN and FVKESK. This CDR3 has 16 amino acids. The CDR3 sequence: CASSHGVAGRNGGYTF. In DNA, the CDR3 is TGTGCCAGCAGCCACGGGGTCGCAGGGAGGAACGGTGGCTACACCTTC.

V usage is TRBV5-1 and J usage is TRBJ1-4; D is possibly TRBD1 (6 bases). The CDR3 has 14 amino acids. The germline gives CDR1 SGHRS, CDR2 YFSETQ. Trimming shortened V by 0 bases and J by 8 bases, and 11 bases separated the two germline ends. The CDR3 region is CASSLAGEGEKLFF. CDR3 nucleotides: TGCGCCAGCAGCTTGGCAGGGGAAGGAGAAAAACTGTTTTTT.

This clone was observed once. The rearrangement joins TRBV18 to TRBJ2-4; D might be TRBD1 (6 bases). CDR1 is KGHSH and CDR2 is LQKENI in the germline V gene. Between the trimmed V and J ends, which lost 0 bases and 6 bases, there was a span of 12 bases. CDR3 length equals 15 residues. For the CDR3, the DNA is TGTGCCAGCTCACCACCGCACGGGACACTAAACATTCAGTACTTC. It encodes CASSPPHGTLNIQYF.